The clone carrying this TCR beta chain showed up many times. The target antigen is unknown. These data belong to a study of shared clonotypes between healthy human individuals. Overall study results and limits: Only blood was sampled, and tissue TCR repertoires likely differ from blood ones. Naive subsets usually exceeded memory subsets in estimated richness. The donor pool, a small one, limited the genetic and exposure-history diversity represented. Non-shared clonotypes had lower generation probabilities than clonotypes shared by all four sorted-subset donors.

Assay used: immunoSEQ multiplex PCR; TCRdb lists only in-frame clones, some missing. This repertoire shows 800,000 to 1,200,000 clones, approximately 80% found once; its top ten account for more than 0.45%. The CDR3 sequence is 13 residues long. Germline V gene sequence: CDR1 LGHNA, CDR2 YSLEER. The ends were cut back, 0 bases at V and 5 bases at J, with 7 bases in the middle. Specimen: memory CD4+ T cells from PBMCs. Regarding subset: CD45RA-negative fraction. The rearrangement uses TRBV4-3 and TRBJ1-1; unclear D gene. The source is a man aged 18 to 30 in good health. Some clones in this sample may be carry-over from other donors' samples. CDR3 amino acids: CASSQDRETEAFF. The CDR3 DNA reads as TGCGCCAGCAGCCAAGATAGGGAGACTGAAGCTTTCTTT.